This passage covers 13 T cell receptor beta chains from one sample sequenced in a study of T cells in Graves' hyperthyroidism and ophthalmopathy. TCR beta CDR3 regions were amplified from RNA transcripts. An initial round of RT-PCR targeting the TCR CDR3 relied on the HTBI primer set. Each CDR3 protein is one row after TCRdb ran MiXCR on the multiplex PCR reads. The sample includes fewer than 350,000 distinct CDR3 sequences, around a fifth seen only once; the top ten take approximately 35%. Sequencing was carried out using blood. All receptors derive from a man between 50 and 59 years old with Graves' ophthalmopathy.

This clonotype came up many times. The chain is built from TRBV18 and TRBJ1-1; D remains ambiguous. V lost 0 bases, J lost 0 bases, and 8 bases lay in between. Per germline, CDR1 KGHSH and CDR2 LQKENI. This CDR3 region has 15 residues. The CDR3 DNA sequence: TGTGCCAGCTCACCACCAGGGTCTTTGAACACTGAAGCTTTCTTT. Translating it yields CASSPPGSLNTEAFF.

This clonotype came up many times. The CDR3 DNA is TGCAGTGCTTGGACTAGCGGGAGCTCCTACAATGAGCAGTTCTTC. It encodes CSAWTSGSSYNEQFF. This chain uses TRBV20-1 with TRBJ2-1, with 13 nucleotides matching TRBD2. CDR3 size: 15 residues. J gave up 0 bases and V 5 bases, and 1 base lay outside the gene matches. Germline V gene lookup returns CDR1 DFQATT and CDR2 SNEGSKA (reference sequence).

The chain employs TRBV5-1 and TRBJ1-2; TRBD1 matches 9 bases. There are 14 residues in the CDR3. V lost 0 bases to trimming and J lost 3 bases; unmatched junction nucleotides: 0. Germline V gene lookup returns CDR1 SGHRS and CDR2 YFSETQ. For the CDR3, the DNA is TGCGCCAGCAGCTTGGGACAGGGGGACTATGGCTACACCTTC. This encodes CASSLGQGDYGYTF.

This clonotype was detected only a few times. A much larger clone differs by one base, so this may be a read error. The rearrangement joins TRBV20-1 to TRBJ2-5; 7 bases line up with TRBD2. Germline CDR1 and CDR2: DFQATT and SNEGSKA (reference sequence). The CDR3 sequence is 11 residues long. DNA for the CDR3: TGCAGTGCGTCTGGGAGGGAGACCCAGCACTTC. As protein: CSASGRETQHF.

This chain uses TRBV5-1 with TRBJ2-7, with 11 bases fitting TRBD2. With V trimmed by 2 bases and J by 7 bases, 8 bases remained unmatched. Germline CDR1 reads SGHRS; CDR2 reads YFSETQ. CDR3 length: 15 amino acids. The CDR3 nucleotides read TGCGCCAGCAGCTTCGGGACTAGCGGACGACGGGAGCAGTACTTC. It yields the protein CASSFGTSGRREQYF.

At least ten counts were recorded for this clonotype. V and J are TRBV13 and TRBJ2-7; 8 bases match TRBD2. V dropped 1 base and J dropped 2; count of bases not matched to a gene: 7. This CDR3 is built from 16 residues. Germline V gene lookup returns CDR1 PRHDT and CDR2 FYEKMQ (reference sequence). As DNA, the CDR3 is TGTGCCAGCAGCTTAGCGAGCGGGAGTAAAACCTACGAGCAGTACTTC. Translation gives CASSLASGSKTYEQYF.

Only a few counts were recorded for this clonotype. The chain recombines TRBV6-6 with TRBJ2-4, with D unclear. The CDR3 is 14 amino acids. CDR1 MNHNY and CDR2 SVGAGI come from the germline V gene (reference sequence). V was shortened by 0 bases and J by 8 bases, with 11 bases between the two germline ends. The CDR3 coding sequence is TGTGCCAGCAGTTACTCGGGCAGAACGGACATTCAGTACTTC. Amino acid sequence: CASSYSGRTDIQYF.

The gene calls are TRBV12-5 and TRBJ1-2; no clear D gene. The CDR3 length is 12 residues. V lost 6 bases and J lost 7, with 12 bases in between. Per the germline V gene, CDR1 is LGHNT and CDR2 is FRNRAP. The CDR3 DNA reads TGTGCTAGTGGCGACCCCTATTCTGGCTACACCTTC. Its protein is CASGDPYSGYTF.

This clonotype showed up many times. The chain carries TRBV30 and TRBJ2-7, with no clear D. With 4 bases removed from V and 4 bases from J, the gap between germline ends came to 11 bases. Germline CDR1 and CDR2: GTSNPN and SVGIG (reference sequence). The length of the CDR3 is 12 residues. The CDR3 region is CAWMDGRYEQYF. The CDR3 coding sequence is TGTGCCTGGATGGACGGACGTTACGAGCAGTACTTC.

This clonotype was seen only a few times. Given the absence of the conserved phenylalanine or tryptophan at the CDR3 end, a read error is likely. The CDR3 protein is CASSYMVDTEAFL. CDR3 DNA: TGTGCCAGCAGTTATATGGTTGACACTGAAGCTTTCCTT. This chain joins TRBV6-5 and TRBJ1-1; D uncertain. V lost 3 bases and J 3 bases, leaving 8 bases between the germline ends. The CDR3 sequence is 13 residues long. Germline CDR1 reads MNHEY; CDR2 reads SVGAGI.

This clonotype has just one count. The J gene is TRBJ2-7, the V gene TRBV2; D perhaps matches TRBD2 (5 bases). The CDR3 is 13 amino acids. Germline values: CDR1 SNHLY, CDR2 FYNNEI. V gave up 6 bases and J gave up 3 bases, with 12 bases separating them. CDR3 coding DNA: TGTGCCAGCAGCGCGACTAACTTCTACGAGCAGTACTTC. This translates into CASSATNFYEQYF.

This clonotype has a count of ten or more. This chain uses TRBV6-1 with TRBJ1-1; a weak D match, TRBD1 (5 bases). This CDR3 contains 14 residues. The V end lost 7 bases, the J end lost 0 bases, and 12 bases lay between the germline ends. Germline V gene sequence: CDR1 MNHNS, CDR2 SASEGT. The CDR3 loop is CASNRQTMNTEAFF. CDR3 sequence (DNA): TGTGCCAGCAATCGACAGACGATGAACACTGAAGCTTTCTTT.

The sample holds many counts of this clonotype. The chain uses TRBV3-1 and TRBJ2-2, with D unclear. V dropped 4 bases and J dropped 7 bases, with 7 bases sitting between them. The CDR3 is 12 residues long. CDR1 and CDR2 from the germline V gene are LGHDT and YNNKEL (reference sequence). The CDR3 protein is CASSRSFGELFF. In nucleotides, the CDR3 is TGTGCCAGCAGCCGATCTTTCGGGGAGCTGTTTTTT.